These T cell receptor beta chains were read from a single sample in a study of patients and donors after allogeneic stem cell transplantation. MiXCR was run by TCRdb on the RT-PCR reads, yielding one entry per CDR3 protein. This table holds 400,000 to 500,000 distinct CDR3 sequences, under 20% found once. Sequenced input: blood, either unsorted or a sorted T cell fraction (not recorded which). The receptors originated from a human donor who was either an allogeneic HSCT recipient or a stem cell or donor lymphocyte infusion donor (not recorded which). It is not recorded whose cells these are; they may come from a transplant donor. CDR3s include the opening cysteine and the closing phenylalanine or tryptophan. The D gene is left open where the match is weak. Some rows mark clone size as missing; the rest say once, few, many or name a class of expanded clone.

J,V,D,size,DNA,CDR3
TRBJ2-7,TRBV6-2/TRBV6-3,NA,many,TGTGCCAGCAACGAGATAGGAAGGGGGTCCTACGAGCAGTACTTC,CASNEIGRGSYEQYF
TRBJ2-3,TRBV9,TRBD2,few,TGTGCCAGCAGCGTACCGATTAGCGGGGCACTAGATACGCAGTATTTT,CASSVPISGALDTQYF
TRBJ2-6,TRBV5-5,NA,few,TGTGCCAGCAGCTTAGCGAGTTTCTCTGGGGCCAACGTCCTGACTTTC,CASSLASFSGANVLTF
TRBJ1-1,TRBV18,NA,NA,TGTGCCAGCTCACCCCAACAGACAGAAGCTTTCTTT,CASSPQQTEAFF
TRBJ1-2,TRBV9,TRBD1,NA,TGTGCCAGCAGCGTGGACAGGGGTCGCTACACCTTC,CASSVDRGRYTF
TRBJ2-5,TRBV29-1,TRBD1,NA,TGCAGCGTTGTGGGGACAGGGGACGTTACCCAGTACTTC,CSVVGTGDVTQYF
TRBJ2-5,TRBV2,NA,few,TGTGCCAGCAGGGACAAAGGAGGCCAAGAGACCCAGTACTTC,CASRDKGGQETQYF
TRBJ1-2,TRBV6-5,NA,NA,TGTGCCAGCAGTTACTCCCGGACACCGGGGCACTATGGCTACACCTTC,CASSYSRTPGHYGYTF
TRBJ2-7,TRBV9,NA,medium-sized,TGTGCCAGCAGCGTAGCGGCAGGACCCCTCTACGAGCAGTACTTC,CASSVAAGPLYEQYF
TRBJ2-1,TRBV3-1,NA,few,TGTGCCAGCAGCCAATCCCCCCTTTATACTCACTACAATGAGCAGTTCTTC,CASSQSPLYTHYNEQFF
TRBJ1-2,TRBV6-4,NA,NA,TGTGCCAGCAGTGAGGGCACGCCTAACTATGGCTACACCTTC,CASSEGTPNYGYTF
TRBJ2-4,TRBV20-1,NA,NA,TGCAGTGCCGGGGGCGGGAGAAACGCCAAAAACATTCAGTACTTC,CSAGGGRNAKNIQYF
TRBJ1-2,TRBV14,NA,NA,TGTGCCAGCAGCCAAGAGCTTAGCAACTATGGCTACACCTTC,CASSQELSNYGYTF
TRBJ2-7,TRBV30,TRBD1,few,TGTGCCTGGGGACAGGGTAGGGCCTACGAGCAGTACTTC,CAWGQGRAYEQYF
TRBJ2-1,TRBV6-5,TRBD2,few,TGTGCCAGCAGTTACCGGGGGGTGAATGAGCAGTTCTTC,CASSYRGVNEQFF
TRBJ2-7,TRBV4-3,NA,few,TGCGCCAGCAGCCAAGGGCCAGGGGAGAACTCCTACGAGCAGTACTTC,CASSQGPGENSYEQYF
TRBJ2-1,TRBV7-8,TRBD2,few,TGTGCCAGCAGCTTAATAACCAGCGGGAGCCCCTACAATGAGCAGTTCTTC,CASSLITSGSPYNEQFF
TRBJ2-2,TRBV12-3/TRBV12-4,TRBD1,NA,TGTGCCAGCAGCGTGGGGGACAGGGGCCCCGGGGAGCTGTTTTTT,CASSVGDRGPGELFF
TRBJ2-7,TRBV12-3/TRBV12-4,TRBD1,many,TGTGCCAGCAGTTTGTTGGGACAGGGGGTACTAAGGTCCGAGCAGTACTTC,CASSLLGQGVLRSEQYF
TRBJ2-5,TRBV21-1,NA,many,TGTGCCAGCAGCATAAAACAGGGAACGGGAAGACAAGAGACCCAGTACTTC,CASSIKQGTGRQETQYF
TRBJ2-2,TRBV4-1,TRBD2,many,TGCGCCAGCAGCCAAGATCCTGTTTGGACTAGCGGGAGGGCCAGCACCGGGGAGCTGTTTTTT,CASSQDPVWTSGRASTGELFF
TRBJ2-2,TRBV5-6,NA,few,TGTGCCAGCAGCATTTACCGGGACACAACAAACACCGGGGAGCTGTTTTTT,CASSIYRDTTNTGELFF
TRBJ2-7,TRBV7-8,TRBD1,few,TGTGCCAGCAGCTTAGTCCGTGGACAGGGGGCGAGCTCCTACGAGCAGTACTTC,CASSLVRGQGASSYEQYF
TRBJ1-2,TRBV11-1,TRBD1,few,TGTGCCAGCAGCTTTCCCCTCGGACAGGGTATAGACCTAAATGGCTACACCTTC,CASSFPLGQGIDLNGYTF
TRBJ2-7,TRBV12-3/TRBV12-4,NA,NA,TGTGCCAGCATCCCTTCCCCAGGGCTTCCGTCTGGGGAGCAGTACTTC,CASIPSPGLPSGEQYF
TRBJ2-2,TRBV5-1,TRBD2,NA,TGCGCCAGCAGCCAAGGACTAGCGGGCCTTAACACCGGGGAGCTGTTTTTT,CASSQGLAGLNTGELFF
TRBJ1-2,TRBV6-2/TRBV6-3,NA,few,TGTGCCAGCAGTTACAAATCGGGCTACACCTTC,CASSYKSGYTF
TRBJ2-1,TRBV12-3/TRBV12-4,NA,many,TGTGCCAGCAGTTTTTTTGGCGAGAGCTCCTACAATGAGCAGTTCTTC,CASSFFGESSYNEQFF
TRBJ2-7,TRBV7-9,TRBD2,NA,TGTGCCTGCGGGACTAGCGGGTCACACGAGCAGTACTTC,CACGTSGSHEQYF
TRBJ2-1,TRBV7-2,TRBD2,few,TGTGCCAGCAGGTTGGGACTAAACAATGAGCAGTTCTTC,CASRLGLNNEQFF
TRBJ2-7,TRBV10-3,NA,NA,TGTGCCATCAGTGAGGCGTGGGGAGGTCGGTACTTC,CAISEAWGGRYF
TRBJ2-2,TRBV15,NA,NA,TGTGCCACCAGCAGAGATAAGGGGGGTACCGGGGAGCTGTTTTTT,CATSRDKGGTGELFF